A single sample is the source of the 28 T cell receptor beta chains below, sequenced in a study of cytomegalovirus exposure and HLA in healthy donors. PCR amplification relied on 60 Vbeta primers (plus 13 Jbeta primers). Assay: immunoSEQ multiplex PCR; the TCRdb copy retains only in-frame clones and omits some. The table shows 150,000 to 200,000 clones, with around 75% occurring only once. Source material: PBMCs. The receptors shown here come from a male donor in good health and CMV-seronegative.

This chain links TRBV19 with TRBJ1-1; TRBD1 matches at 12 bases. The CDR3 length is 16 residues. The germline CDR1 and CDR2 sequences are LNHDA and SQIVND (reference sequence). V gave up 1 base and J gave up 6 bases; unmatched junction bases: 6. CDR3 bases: TGTGCCAGTAGTATAGGCCGGGACAGGGGGCCCGCTGAAGCTTTCTTT. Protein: CASSIGRDRGPAEAFF.

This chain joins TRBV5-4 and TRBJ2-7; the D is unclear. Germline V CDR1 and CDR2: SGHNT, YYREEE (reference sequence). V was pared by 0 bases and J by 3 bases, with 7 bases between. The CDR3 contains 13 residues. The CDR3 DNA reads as TGTGCCAGCAGCTTGGACTATTTCTACGAGCAGTACTTC. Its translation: CASSLDYFYEQYF.

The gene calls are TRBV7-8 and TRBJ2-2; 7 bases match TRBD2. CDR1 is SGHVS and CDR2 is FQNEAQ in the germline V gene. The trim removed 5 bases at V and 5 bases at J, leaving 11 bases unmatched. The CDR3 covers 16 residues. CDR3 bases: TGTGCCAGCAGCCCCCGGTCTGGGGGGGTAACCGGGGAGCTGTTTTTT. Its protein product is CASSPRSGGVTGELFF.

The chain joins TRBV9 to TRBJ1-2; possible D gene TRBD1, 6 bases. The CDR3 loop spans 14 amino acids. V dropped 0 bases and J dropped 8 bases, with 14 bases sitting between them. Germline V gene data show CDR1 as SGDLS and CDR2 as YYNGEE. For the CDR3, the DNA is TGTGCCAGCAGCGTAGAGGGGGTGGGTGAGGGCTACACCTTC. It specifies CASSVEGVGEGYTF.

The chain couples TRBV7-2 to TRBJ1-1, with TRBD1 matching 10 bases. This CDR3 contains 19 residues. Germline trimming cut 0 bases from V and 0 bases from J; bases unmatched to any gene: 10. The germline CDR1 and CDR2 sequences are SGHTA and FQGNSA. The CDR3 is CASSLAPGQGTLMNTEAFF. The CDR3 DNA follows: TGTGCCAGCAGCTTAGCTCCGGGACAGGGGACTCTTATGAACACTGAAGCTTTCTTT.

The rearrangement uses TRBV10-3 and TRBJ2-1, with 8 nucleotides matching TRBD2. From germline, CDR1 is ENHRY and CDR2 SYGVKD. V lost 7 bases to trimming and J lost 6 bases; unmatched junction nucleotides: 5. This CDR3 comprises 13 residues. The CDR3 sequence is CAITLAGSNEQFF. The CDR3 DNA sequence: TGTGCCATCACCTTAGCGGGGAGCAATGAGCAGTTCTTC.

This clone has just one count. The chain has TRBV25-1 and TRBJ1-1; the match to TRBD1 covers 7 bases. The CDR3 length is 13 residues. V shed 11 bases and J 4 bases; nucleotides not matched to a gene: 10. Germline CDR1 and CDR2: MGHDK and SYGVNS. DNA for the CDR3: TGTGCCGCGAAGCCAGGGGGGCCCACTGAAGCTTTCTTT. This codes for CAAKPGGPTEAFF.

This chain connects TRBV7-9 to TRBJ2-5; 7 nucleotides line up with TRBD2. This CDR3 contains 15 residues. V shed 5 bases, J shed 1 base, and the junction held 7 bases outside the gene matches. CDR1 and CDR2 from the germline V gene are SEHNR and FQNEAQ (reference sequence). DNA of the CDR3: TGTGCCAGCAGCCCGACCCTAGCGGTCCAAGAGACCCAGTACTTC. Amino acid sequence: CASSPTLAVQETQYF. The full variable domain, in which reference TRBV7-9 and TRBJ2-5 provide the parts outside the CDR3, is DTGVSQNPRHKITKRGQNVTFRCDPISEHNRLYWYRQTLGQGPEFLTYFQNEAQLEKSRLLSDRFSAERPKGSFSTLEIQRTEQGDSAMYLCASSPTLAVQETQYFGPGTRLLVL.

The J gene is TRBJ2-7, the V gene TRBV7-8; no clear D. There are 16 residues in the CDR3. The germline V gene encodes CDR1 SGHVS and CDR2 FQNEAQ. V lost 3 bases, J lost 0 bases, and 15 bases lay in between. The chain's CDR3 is CASSFRSTDVSYEQYF. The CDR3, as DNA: TGTGCCAGCAGCTTTCGGTCAACCGATGTCTCCTACGAGCAGTACTTC. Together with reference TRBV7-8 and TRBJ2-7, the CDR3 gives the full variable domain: GAGVSQSPRYKVAKRGQDVALRCDPISGHVSLFWYQQALGQGPEFLTYFQNEAQLDKSGLPSDRFFAERPEGSVSTLKIQRTQQEDSAVYLCASSFRSTDVSYEQYFGPGTRLTVT.

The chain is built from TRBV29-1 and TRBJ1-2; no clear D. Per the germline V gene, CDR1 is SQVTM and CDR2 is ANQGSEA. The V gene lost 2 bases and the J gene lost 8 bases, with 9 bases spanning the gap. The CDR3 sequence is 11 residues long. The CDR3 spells CSVEPGNGYTF. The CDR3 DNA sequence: TGCAGCGTTGAACCGGGGAACGGCTACACCTTC.

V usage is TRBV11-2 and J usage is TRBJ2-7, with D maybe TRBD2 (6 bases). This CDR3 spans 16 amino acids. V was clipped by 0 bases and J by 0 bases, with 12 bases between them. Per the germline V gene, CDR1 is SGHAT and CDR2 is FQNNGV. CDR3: CASSLEGGILSYEQYF. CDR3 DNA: TGTGCCAGCAGCTTAGAGGGGGGAATCCTCTCCTACGAGCAGTACTTC.

The CDR3 coding sequence is TGTGCCAGCAGTCTCCTCCATGGACAGTTTTTCACCTTC. Encoded protein: CASSLLHGQFFTF. The rearrangement uses TRBV28 and TRBJ1-2; a weak D match, TRBD1 (6 bases). This CDR3 region has 13 residues. Germline values: CDR1 MDHEN, CDR2 SYDVKM. Between the trimmed V and J ends, which lost 5 bases and 13 bases, there was a span of 20 bases.

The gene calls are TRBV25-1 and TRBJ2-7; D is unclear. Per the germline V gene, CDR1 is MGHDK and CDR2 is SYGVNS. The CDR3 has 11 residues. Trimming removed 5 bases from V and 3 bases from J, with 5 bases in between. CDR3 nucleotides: TGTGCCAGCAGTAGCTACTACGAGCAGTACTTC. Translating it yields CASSSYYEQYF.

The CDR3 spells CASSVGDRNHYGYTF. CDR3 DNA sequence: TGTGCCAGCAGCGTAGGCGACAGAAACCACTATGGCTACACCTTC. The chain is built from TRBV9 and TRBJ1-2, with D possibly matching TRBD1 (5 bases). Germline V gives CDR1 SGDLS, CDR2 YYNGEE. The germline V and J ends were trimmed by 0 bases and 3 bases, with 12 bases remaining between them. CDR3 length: 15 amino acids.

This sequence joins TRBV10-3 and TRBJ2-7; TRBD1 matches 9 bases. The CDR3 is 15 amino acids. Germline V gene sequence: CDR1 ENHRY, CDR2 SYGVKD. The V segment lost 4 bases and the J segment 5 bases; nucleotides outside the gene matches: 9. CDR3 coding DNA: TGTGCCATCAGTGTAGGGACAGGGAATACCCACGAGCAGTACTTC. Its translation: CAISVGTGNTHEQYF.

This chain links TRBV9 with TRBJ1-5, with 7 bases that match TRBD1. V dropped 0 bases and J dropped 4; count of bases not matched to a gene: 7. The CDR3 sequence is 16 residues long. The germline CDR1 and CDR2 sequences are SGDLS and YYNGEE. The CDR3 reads CASSVGTGAGNQPQHF. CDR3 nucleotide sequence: TGTGCCAGCAGCGTAGGTACAGGGGCAGGGAATCAGCCCCAGCATTTT.

The CDR3 region is CASSLGGSNSPLHF. As DNA, the CDR3 is TGTGCCAGCAGCTTAGGCGGCAGCAATTCACCCCTCCACTTT. The gene calls are TRBV7-9 and TRBJ1-6; D is undetermined. This CDR3 spans 14 amino acids. Trimming pared 1 base from V and 7 bases from J, leaving 8 bases between. Per germline, CDR1 SEHNR and CDR2 FQNEAQ (reference sequence).

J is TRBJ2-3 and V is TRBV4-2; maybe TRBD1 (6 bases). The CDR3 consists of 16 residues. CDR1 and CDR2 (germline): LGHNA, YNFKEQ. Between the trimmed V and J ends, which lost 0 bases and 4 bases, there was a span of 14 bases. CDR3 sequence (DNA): TGTGCCAGCAGCCAAGACTGGGACACAGGATCAGATACGCAGTATTTT. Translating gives CASSQDWDTGSDTQYF.

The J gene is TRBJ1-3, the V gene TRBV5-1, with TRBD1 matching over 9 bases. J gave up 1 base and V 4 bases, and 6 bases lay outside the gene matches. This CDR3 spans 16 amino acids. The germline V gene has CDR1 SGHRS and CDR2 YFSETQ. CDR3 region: CASSGGQGGSGNTIYF. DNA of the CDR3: TGCGCCAGCAGCGGGGGACAGGGTGGTTCTGGAAACACCATATATTTT.

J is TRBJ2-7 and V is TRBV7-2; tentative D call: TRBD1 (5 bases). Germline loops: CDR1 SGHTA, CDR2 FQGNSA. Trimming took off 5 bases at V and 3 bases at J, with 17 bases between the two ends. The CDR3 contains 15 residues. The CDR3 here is CASSPGFSKHYEQYF. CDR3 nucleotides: TGTGCCAGCAGCCCAGGGTTCAGTAAACACTACGAGCAGTACTTC.

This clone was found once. The CDR3 is CASSRTGNSGANVLTF. CDR3 coding DNA: TGTGCCAGTAGTAGGACAGGGAACTCTGGGGCCAACGTCCTGACTTTC. V usage is TRBV19 and J usage is TRBJ2-6, with TRBD1 matching over 8 bases. J lost 0 bases, V lost 4 bases, and 2 bases had no gene match. Germline-derived CDR1 and CDR2 are LNHDA and SQIVND (reference sequence). There are 16 residues in the CDR3.

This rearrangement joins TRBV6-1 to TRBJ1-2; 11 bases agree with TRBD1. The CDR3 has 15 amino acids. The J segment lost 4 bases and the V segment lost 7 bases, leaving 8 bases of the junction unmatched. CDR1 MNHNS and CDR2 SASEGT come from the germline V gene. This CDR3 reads CASTGTGGGSYGYTF. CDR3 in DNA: TGTGCCAGCACTGGGACAGGGGGAGGATCCTATGGCTACACCTTC.

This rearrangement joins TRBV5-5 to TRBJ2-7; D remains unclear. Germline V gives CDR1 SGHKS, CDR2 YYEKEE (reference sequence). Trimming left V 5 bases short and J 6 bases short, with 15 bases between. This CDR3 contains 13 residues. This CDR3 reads CASRRLELSEQYF. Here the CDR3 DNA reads TGTGCCAGCAGGCGCTTGGAGCTATCCGAGCAGTACTTC.

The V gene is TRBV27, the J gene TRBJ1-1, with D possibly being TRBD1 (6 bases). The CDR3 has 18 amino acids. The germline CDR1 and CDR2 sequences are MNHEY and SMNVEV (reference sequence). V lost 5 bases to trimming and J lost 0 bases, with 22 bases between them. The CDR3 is CASSIRSGGAGMNTEAFF. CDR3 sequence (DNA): TGTGCCAGCAGTATCCGGTCGGGGGGCGCGGGGATGAACACTGAAGCTTTCTTT.

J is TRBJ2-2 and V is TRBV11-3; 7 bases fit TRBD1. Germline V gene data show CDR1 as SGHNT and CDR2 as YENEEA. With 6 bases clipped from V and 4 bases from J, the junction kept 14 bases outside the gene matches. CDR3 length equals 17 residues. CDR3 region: CASRVGQGVRSTGELFF. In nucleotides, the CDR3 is TGTGCCAGCAGGGTAGGGCAGGGGGTTAGAAGCACCGGGGAGCTGTTTTTT.

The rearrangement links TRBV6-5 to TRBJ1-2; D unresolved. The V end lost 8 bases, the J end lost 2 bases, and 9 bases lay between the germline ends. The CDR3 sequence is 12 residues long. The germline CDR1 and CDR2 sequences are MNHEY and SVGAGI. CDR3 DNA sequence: TGTGCCAGCGGAACCAGGAACTATGGCTACACCTTC. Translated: CASGTRNYGYTF.

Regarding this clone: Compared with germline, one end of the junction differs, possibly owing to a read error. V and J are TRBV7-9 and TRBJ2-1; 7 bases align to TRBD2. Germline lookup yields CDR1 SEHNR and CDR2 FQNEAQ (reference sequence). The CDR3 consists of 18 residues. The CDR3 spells CSSSLLRMGGDSYNEQFF. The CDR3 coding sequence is TGTTCCAGCAGCTTATTACGGATGGGGGGGGACTCCTACAATGAGCAGTTCTTC.

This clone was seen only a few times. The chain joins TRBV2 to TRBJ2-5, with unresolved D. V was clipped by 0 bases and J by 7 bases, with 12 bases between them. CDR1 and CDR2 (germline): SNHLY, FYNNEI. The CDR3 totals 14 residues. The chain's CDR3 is CASSEAAGPGTQYF. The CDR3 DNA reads TGTGCCAGCAGTGAAGCTGCAGGTCCCGGGACCCAGTACTTC. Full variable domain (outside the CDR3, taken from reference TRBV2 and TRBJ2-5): EPEVTQTPSHQVTQMGQEVILRCVPISNHLYFYWYRQILGQKVEFLVSFYNNEISEKSEIFDDQFSVERPDGSNFTLKIRSTKLEDSAMYFCASSEAAGPGTQYFGPGTRLLVL.